Here is one T cell receptor (beta chain) with its context. Losses at the gene ends were 5 bases for V and 2 bases for J; bases not matched to a gene: 6. The CDR3 extends over 14 amino acids. Germline V gene sequence: CDR1 LNHNV, CDR2 YYDKDF (reference sequence). The sample is drawn from a study of blood T cell repertoires in COVID-19. As for the study in general: Sources were T cells, B-cell-depleted T cells, or PBMCs; the material itself was cDNA or gDNA.

Study processing details: Amplification of reference gene primers was used by the study to estimate nucleated cell counts. Profiled with immunoSEQ multiplex PCR; TCRdb holds only in-frame clones, not every one. V, J and clone size are taken as reported in that table, and D and trimming were inferred from the DNA itself. The sample has 140,000 or so clones, approximately 86% seen once. The gene calls are TRBV15 and TRBJ2-7, with 7 nucleotides matching TRBD1. This receptor was obtained from a man aged 65 to 79 with acute or convalescent COVID-19. The sequenced sample consisted of peripheral blood. The DNA for the CDR3 is TGTGCCACCAGCGCTAGGACAGGCCCCTACGAGCAGTACTTC. It encodes CATSARTGPYEQYF.